Listed below are T cell receptor beta chains from one sample, sequenced in a study of regulatory T cells in long-lasting Graves disease. TCRdb reprocessed the multiplex PCR reads via MiXCR and lists one record per CDR3 protein. The table has 350,000 to 450,000 distinct CDR3 sequences, approximately 22% seen once; the top ten hold roughly an eighth. Material: peripheral blood mononuclear cells (PBMCs), obtained when the disease was refractory, from a patient treated with antithyroid drugs. Receptors originate from a female donor with Graves disease. Both conserved end residues are part of each CDR3. A D gene is named only where the DNA matches it firmly. Only some rows state a clone size, as once, few, many or a class for expanded clones.

>TRBJ2-2|16|few|TRBV7-9|NA
TGTGCCAGCAGCCCGGGATGGGGGGCGTACACCGGGGAGCTGTTTTTT
CASSPGWGAYTGELFF
>TRBJ2-7|16|NA|TRBV20-1|TRBD2
TGCAGTGCTAGAGCTTGGACTAGCTCAATCTCCTACGAGCAGTACTTC
CSARAWTSSISYEQYF
>TRBJ2-3|15|once|TRBV29-1|TRBD2
TGCAGCGTTGAAGGGACTAGCGTTAGCACAGATACGCAGTATTTT
CSVEGTSVSTDTQYF
>TRBJ2-7|13|many|TRBV7-9|TRBD2
TGTGCCAGCAGCGGGACTAGCGAGAACGAGCAGTACTTC
CASSGTSENEQYF
>TRBJ2-4|14|NA|TRBV7-2|TRBD1
TGTGCCAGCAGGACAGGGGGGGGAATAAACATTCAGTACTTC
CASRTGGGINIQYF
>TRBJ2-5|14|many|TRBV19|TRBD2
TGTGCCAGTACCAGACTAGCGGGAGAGCAGACCCAGTACTTC
CASTRLAGEQTQYF
>TRBJ1-2|16|many|TRBV11-2|NA
TGTGCCAGCAGCCCCCTCAAGGGCAGGAGGCCCTATGGCTACACCTTC
CASSPLKGRRPYGYTF
>TRBJ2-1|18|few|TRBV12-3/TRBV12-4|TRBD2
TGTGCCAGCAGTTTGATTGTGGGCGGAGGAGGGACTAGTCTTGAGCAGTTCTTC
CASSLIVGGGGTSLEQFF
>TRBJ2-7|14|many|TRBV12-5|NA
TGTGCTAGTGGTTTGACAGGCACGCCCTACGAGCAGTACTTC
CASGLTGTPYEQYF
>TRBJ1-6|13|few|TRBV3-1|TRBD1
TGTGCCAGCCAGGGGGTATATCGTTCACCCCTCCACTTT
CASQGVYRSPLHF
>TRBJ2-7|14|many|TRBV28|NA
TGTGCCAGCAGTAAATGGGACGCCCGCTACGAGCAGTACTTC
CASSKWDARYEQYF
>TRBJ2-7|17|NA|TRBV27|TRBD1
TGTGCCAGCAGTTCCTTTAGGGGTACAGGGGCGTCCTACGAGCAGTACTTC
CASSSFRGTGASYEQYF
>TRBJ2-3|16|few|TRBV15|TRBD2
TGTGCCACCAGCGCGGGACTAGCGGATAGCACAGATACGCAGTATTTT
CATSAGLADSTDTQYF
>TRBJ1-5|17|NA|TRBV3-1|NA
TGTGCCAGCAGCCACGGGAGTGTGTCGAGGGCGGGTCAGCCCCAGCATTTT
CASSHGSVSRAGQPQHF
>TRBJ2-1|18|NA|TRBV7-9|NA
TGTGCCAGCAGCTTACCGGGGACCGAACCAAGAGGGTACAATGAGCAGTTCTTC
CASSLPGTEPRGYNEQFF
>TRBJ2-7|12|few|TRBV7-9|NA
TGTGCCAGCAGCATTACAGGGCACGAGCAGTACTTC
CASSITGHEQYF
>TRBJ1-1|13|once|TRBV15|NA
NA
CATTSGQPWEAFF
>TRBJ2-5|15|many|TRBV28|TRBD2
TGTGCCAGCAGATCCGGGACTAGCGGACAAGAGACCCAGTACTTC
CASRSGTSGQETQYF
>TRBJ2-2|16|few|TRBV19|NA
TGTGCCAGTGGTATAGGCTGGACCAGCAAGACCGGGGAGCTGTTTTTT
CASGIGWTSKTGELFF
>TRBJ2-1|13|NA|TRBV20-1|NA
TGCAGTGCTAGGAGGACAGCTGACAATGAGCAGTTCTTC
CSARRTADNEQFF
>TRBJ2-6|16|NA|TRBV12-3/TRBV12-4|NA
TGTGCCAGCATCCAGGGGTCCTTCTCTGGGGCCAACGTCCTGACTTTC
CASIQGSFSGANVLTF
>TRBJ2-3|15|NA|TRBV2|NA
TGTGCCAGCAGTAAAGCGGAAGGCGGAGGATTTACGCAGTATTTT
CASSKAEGGGFTQYF
>TRBJ1-5|15|NA|TRBV27|TRBD1
TGTGCCAGCAAACGGGACAGGGGATGGGGTCAGCCCCAGCATTTT
CASKRDRGWGQPQHF
>TRBJ1-2|15|NA|TRBV10-3|TRBD1
TGTGCCATCAGTGAGTCTGGGACAGGGGACTATGGCTACACCTTC
CAISESGTGDYGYTF